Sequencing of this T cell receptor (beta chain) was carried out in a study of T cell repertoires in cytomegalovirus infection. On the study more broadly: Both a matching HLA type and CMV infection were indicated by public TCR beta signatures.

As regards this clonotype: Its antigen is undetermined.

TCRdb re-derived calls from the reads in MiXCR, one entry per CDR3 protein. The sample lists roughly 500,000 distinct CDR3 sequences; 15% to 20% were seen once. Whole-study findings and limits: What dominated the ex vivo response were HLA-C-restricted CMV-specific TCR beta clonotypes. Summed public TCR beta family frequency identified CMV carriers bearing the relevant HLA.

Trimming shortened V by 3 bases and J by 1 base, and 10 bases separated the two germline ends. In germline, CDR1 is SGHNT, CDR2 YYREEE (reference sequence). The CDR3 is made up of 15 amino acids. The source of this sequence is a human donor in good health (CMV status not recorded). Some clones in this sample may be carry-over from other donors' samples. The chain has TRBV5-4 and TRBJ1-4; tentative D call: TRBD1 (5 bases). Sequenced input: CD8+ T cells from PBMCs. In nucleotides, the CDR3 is TGTGCCAGCAGCTCCCCGGGGGGAACTAATGAAAAACTGTTTTTT. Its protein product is CASSSPGGTNEKLFF.